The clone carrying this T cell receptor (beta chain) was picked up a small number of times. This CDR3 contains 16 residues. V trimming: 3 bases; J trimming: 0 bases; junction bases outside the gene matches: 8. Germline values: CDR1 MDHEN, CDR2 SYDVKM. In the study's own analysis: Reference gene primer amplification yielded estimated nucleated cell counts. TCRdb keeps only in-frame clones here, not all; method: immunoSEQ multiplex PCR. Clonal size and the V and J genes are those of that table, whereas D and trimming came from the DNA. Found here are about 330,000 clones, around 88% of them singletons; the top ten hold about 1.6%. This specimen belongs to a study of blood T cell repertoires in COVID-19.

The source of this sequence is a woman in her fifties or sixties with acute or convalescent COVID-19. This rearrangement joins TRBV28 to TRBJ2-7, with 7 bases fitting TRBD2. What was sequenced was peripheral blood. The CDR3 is CASSFTYGRPSYEQYF. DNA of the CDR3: TGTGCCAGCAGTTTCACTTACGGGAGGCCCTCCTACGAGCAGTACTTC.